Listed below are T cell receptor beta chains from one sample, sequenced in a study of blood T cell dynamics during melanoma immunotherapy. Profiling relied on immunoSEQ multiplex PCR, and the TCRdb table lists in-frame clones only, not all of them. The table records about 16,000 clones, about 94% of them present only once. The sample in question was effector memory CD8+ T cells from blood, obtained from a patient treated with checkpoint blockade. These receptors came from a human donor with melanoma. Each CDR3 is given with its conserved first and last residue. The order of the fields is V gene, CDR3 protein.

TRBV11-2	CASSPNLSYEQYF
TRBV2	CASRERGKQYF
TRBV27	CASSTPLAANTEAFF
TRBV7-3	CASSLTGQLSGANVLTF
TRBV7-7	CASSLAGEVGETQYF
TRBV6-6	CASSYSGGEGETQYF
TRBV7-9	CASSLGRSYQETQYF
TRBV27	CASSRGSLFEQYF
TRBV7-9	CASSSPEAGGSHLRQFF
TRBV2	CASSDAGAGGPISYEQYF
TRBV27	CASTGTQTNTGELFF
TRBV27	CASRQGTSGRSGELFF
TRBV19	CASSILGLDEQFF
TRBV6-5	CASSSWPGSGANVLTF
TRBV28	CASSPLQLAGANVLTF
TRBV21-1	CASSPRVARGNYNEQFF
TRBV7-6	CASSFSTGTYEQYF
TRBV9	CASSHNSYNEQFF
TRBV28	CASRPGNQPQHF
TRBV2	CASSEGLAGSDTQYF
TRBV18	CASSPLRATNEKLFF
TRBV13	CASSPEGFLAKNIQYF
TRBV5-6	CASSLEGVFSTDTQYF
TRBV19	CASSSGTDFYEQYF
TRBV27	CASSGPWNTEAFF
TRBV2	CASRGKVYEQYF
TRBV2	CASIRPGTAGELFF
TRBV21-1	CASSYPSIRGASYEQYF
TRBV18	CASSPMSNQPQHF
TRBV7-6	CASSQWGYEQYF
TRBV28	CASSHAEQYF
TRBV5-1	CASGENTEAFF
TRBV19	CASSILPQGVRGNQPQHF
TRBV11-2	CASSLEPSGISYEQYF
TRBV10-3	CAISDPPNEQFF
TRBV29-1	CSVMPQGNAYEQYF
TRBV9	CASSVSGDTGELFF